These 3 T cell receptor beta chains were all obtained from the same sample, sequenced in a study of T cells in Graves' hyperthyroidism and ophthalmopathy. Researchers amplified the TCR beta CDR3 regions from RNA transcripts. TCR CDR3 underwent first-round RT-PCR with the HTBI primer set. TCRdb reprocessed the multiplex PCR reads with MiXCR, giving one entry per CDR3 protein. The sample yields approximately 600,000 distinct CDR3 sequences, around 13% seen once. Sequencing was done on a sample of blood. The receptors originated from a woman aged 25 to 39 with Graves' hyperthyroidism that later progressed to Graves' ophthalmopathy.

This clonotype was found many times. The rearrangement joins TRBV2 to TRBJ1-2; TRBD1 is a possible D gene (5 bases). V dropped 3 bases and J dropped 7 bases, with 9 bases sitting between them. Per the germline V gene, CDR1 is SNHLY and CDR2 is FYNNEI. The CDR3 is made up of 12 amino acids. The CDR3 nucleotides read TGTGCCAGCAGTGAGTCGGGGGGTGGCTACACCTTC. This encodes CASSESGGGYTF. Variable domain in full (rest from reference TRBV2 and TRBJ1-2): EPEVTQTPSHQVTQMGQEVILRCVPISNHLYFYWYRQILGQKVEFLVSFYNNEISEKSEIFDDQFSVERPDGSNFTLKIRSTKLEDSAMYFCASSESGGGYTFGSGTRLTVV.

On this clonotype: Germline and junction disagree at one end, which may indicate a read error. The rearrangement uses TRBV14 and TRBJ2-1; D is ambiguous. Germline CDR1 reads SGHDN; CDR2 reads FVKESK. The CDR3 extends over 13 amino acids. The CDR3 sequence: CASSSKYHNEQLF. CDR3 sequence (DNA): TGTGCCAGCAGCTCAAAGTACCACAATGAGCAGTTGTTC.

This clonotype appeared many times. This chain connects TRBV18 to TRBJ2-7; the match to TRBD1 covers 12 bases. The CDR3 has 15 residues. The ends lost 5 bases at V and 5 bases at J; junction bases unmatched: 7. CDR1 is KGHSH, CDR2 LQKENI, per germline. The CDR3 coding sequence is TGTGCCAGCTCAACGGCCGGGACAGGGGGCCACGAGCAGTACTTC. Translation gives CASSTAGTGGHEQYF.